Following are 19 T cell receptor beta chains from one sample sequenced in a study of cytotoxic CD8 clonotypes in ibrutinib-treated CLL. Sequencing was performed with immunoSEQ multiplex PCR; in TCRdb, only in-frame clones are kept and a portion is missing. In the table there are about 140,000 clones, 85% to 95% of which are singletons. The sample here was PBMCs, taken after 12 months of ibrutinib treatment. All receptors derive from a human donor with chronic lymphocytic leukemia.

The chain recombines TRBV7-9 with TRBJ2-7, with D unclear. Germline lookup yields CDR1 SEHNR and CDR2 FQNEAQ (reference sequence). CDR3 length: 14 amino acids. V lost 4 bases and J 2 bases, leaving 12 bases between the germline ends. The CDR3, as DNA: TGTGCCAGCAGCTACGCAACAGCTCCCTACGAGCAGTACTTC. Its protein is CASSYATAPYEQYF.

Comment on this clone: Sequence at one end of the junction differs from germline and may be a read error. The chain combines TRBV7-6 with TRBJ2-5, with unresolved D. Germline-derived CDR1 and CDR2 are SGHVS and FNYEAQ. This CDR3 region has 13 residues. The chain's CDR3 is CASSLSYSRPPHF. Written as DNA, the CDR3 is TGTGCCAGCAGCTTATCTTACTCGAGACCTCCGCACTTC.

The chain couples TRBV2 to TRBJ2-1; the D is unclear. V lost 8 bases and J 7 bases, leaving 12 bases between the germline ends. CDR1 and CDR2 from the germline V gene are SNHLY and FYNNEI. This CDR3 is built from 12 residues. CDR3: CASGLARNEQFF. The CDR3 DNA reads TGTGCCAGCGGTCTGGCCAGGAATGAGCAGTTCTTC.

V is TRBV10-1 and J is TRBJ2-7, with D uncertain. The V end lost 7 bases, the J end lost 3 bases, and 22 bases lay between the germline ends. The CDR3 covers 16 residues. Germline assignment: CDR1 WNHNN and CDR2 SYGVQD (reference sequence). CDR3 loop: CASTPPLRFSFYEQYF. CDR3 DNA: TGCGCCAGCACCCCGCCTTTAAGGTTTAGTTTCTACGAGCAGTACTTC.

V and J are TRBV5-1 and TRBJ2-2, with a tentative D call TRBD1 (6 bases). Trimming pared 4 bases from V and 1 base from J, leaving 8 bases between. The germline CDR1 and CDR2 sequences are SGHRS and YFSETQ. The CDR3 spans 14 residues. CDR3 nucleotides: TGCGCCAGCAGCGAGGGACAGAACACCGGGGAGCTGTTTTTT. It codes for CASSEGQNTGELFF.

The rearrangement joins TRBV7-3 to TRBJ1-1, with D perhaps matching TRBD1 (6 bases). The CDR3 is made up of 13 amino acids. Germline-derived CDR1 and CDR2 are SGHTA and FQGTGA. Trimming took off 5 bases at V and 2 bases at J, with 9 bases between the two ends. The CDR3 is CASSPRGNTEAFF. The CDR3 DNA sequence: TGTGCCAGCAGCCCCAGGGGAAACACTGAAGCTTTCTTT.

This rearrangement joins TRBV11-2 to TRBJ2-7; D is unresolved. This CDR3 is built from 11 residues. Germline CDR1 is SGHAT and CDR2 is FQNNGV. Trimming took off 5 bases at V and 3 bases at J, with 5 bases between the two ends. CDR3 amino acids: CASSPYYEQYF. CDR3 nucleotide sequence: TGTGCCAGCAGCCCCTACTACGAGCAGTACTTC.

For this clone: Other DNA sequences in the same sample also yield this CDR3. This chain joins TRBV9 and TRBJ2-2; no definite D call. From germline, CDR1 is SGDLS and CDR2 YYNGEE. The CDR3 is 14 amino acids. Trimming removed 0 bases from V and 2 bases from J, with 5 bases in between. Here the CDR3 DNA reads TGTGCCAGCAGCGTAGGGGGAAACACCGGGGAGCTGTTTTTT. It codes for CASSVGGNTGELFF.

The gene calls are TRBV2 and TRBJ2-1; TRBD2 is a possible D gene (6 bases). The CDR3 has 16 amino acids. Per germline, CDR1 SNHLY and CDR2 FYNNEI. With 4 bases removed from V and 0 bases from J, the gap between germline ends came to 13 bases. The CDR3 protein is CASSVSSGSSYNEQFF. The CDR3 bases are TGTGCCAGCAGTGTTAGTAGCGGTAGCTCCTACAATGAGCAGTTCTTC.

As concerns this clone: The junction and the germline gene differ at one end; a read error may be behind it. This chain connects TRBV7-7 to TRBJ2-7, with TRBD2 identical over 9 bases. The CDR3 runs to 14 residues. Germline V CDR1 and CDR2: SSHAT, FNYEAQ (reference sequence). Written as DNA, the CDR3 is TGTGCTAGCAGACCTACTAGCGGGTCCGACGAGCAGTACTTC. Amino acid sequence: CASRPTSGSDEQYF. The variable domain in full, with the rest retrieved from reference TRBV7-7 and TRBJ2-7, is GAGVSQSPRYKVTKRGQDVTLRCDPISSHATLYWYQQALGQGPEFLTYFNYEAQPDKSGLPSDRFSAERPEGSISTLTIQRTEQRDSAMYRCASRPTSGSDEQYFGPGTRLTVT.

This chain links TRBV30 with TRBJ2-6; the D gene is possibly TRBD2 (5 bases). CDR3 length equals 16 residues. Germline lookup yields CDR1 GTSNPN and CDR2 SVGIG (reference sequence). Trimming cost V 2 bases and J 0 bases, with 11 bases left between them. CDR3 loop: CAWSTGISSGANVLTF. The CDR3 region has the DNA TGTGCCTGGAGTACCGGGATCAGCTCTGGGGCCAACGTCCTGACTTTC. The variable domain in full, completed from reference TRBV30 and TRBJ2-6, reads SQTIHQWPATLVQPVGSPLSLECTVEGTSNPNLYWYRQAAGRGLQLLFYSVGIGQISSEVPQNLSASRPQDRQFILSSKKLLLSDSGFYLCAWSTGISSGANVLTFGAGSRLTVL.

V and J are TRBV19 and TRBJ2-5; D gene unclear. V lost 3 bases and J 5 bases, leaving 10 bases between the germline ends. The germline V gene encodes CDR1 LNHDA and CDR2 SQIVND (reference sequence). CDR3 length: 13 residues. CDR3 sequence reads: CASSIQYDETQYF. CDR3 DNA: TGTGCCAGTAGTATCCAGTACGACGAGACCCAGTACTTC.

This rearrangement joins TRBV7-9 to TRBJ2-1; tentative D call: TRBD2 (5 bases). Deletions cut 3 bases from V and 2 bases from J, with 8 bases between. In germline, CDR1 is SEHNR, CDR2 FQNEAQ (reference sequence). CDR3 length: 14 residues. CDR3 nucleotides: TGTGCCAGCAGCTTCCTGACTACCTACAATGAGCAGTTCTTC. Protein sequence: CASSFLTTYNEQFF.

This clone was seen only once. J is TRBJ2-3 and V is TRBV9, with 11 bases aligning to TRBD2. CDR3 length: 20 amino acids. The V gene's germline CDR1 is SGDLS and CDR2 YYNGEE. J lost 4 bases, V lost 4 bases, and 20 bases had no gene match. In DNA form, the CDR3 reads TGTGCCAGCAGCACTCAGAAACCGGGACTAGCGGTGCCGGGTCCAGATACGCAGTATTTT. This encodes CASSTQKPGLAVPGPDTQYF.

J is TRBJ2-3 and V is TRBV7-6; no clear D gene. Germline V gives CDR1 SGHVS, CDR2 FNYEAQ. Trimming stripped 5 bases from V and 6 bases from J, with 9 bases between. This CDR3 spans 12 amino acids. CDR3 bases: TGTGCCAGCAGCCTGCTTCGCGATACGCAGTATTTT. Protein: CASSLLRDTQYF.

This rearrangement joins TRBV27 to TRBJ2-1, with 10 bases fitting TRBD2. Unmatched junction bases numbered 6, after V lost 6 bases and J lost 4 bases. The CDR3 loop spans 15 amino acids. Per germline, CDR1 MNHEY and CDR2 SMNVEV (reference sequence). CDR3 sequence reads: CASSVTSGPYNEQFF. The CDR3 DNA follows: TGTGCCAGCAGCGTGACTAGCGGGCCTTACAATGAGCAGTTCTTC.

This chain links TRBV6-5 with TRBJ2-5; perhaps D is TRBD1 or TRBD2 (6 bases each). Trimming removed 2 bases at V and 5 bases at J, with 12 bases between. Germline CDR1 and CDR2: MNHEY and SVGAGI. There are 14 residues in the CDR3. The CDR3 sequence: CASSYRGAGETQYF. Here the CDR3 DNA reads TGTGCCAGCAGTTACAGGGGGGCGGGGGAGACCCAGTACTTC.

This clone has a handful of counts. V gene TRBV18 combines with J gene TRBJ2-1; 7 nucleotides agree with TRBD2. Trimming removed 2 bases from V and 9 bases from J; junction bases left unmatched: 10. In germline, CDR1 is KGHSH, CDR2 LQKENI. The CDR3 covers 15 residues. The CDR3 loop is CASSPSSGIISEQFF. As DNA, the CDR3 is TGTGCCAGCTCACCATCAAGCGGGATAATTAGTGAGCAGTTCTTC.

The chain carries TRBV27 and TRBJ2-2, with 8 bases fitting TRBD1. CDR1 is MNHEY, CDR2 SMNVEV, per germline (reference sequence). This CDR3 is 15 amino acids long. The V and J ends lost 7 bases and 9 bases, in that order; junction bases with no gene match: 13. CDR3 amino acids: CASKLTGAPERELFF. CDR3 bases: TGTGCCAGCAAACTGACAGGGGCCCCAGAGAGGGAGCTGTTTTTT.